Each of the 19 T cell receptor beta chains below was sequenced from the same sample in a study of cytotoxic CD8 clonotypes in ibrutinib-treated CLL (dated by TCRdb to 2020 to 2022). The receptor library was made with the immunoSEQ multiplex PCR assay. Not all clones reach the TCRdb copy of this immuneACCESS table, which keeps in-frame sequences only. Checked studies attribute under half of the gap to unresolved V genes and leave the rest unexplained. The sample includes tens of thousands of clones, with just over 85% observed a single time. Around 5.4% of the sample is taken by the ten largest. Specimen: PBMCs, collected before ibrutinib treatment. The receptors were sampled from a human donor with chronic lymphocytic leukemia.

This clone was counted between two and nine times. V is TRBV28 and J is TRBJ1-5; 8 bases map to TRBD1. V trimming: 5 bases; J trimming: 7 bases; junction bases outside the gene matches: 7. The CDR3 contains 14 residues. The germline gives CDR1 MDHEN, CDR2 SYDVKM. CDR3: CASSIPGQEQPQHF. The CDR3 coding sequence is TGTGCCAGCAGTATCCCGGGACAGGAACAGCCCCAGCATTTT. The variable domain in full, with the rest retrieved from reference TRBV28 and TRBJ1-5, is DVKVTQSSRYLVKRTGEKVFLECVQDMDHENMFWYRQDPGLGLRLIYFSYDVKMKEKGDIPEGYSVSREKKERFSLILESASTNQTSMYLCASSIPGQEQPQHFGDGTRLSIL.

The table lists this clone with a count of one. The rearrangement links TRBV28 to TRBJ2-7; D perhaps matches TRBD1 (6 bases). Germline V CDR1 and CDR2: MDHEN, SYDVKM. The CDR3 covers 15 residues. Trimming removed 8 bases at V and 2 bases at J, with 19 bases between. CDR3 residues: CASRIGGGRPYEQYF. For the CDR3, the DNA is TGTGCCAGCCGAATAGGTGGGGGCAGGCCCTACGAGCAGTACTTC.

This clone was observed a handful of times. The same CDR3 can be traced to other DNA sequences in this sample. This chain's CDR3 is CASSQEGYEQYF. CDR3 DNA sequence: TGCGCCAGCAGCCAAGAGGGGTACGAGCAGTACTTC. The genes are TRBV4-1 and TRBJ2-7; D remains ambiguous. V was clipped by 0 bases and J by 4 bases, with 4 bases between them. This CDR3 is built from 12 residues. Per germline, CDR1 MGHRA and CDR2 YSYEKL.

This clone was found once. The chain uses TRBV9 and TRBJ2-2, with 7 bases that match TRBD2. Germline-derived CDR1 and CDR2 are SGDLS and YYNGEE. J gave up 5 bases and V 4 bases, and 11 bases lay outside the gene matches. The CDR3 is made up of 16 amino acids. DNA of the CDR3: TGTGCCAGCAGCCCGGGTGGCGGGAGTCGTACCGGGGAGCTGTTTTTT. Its protein is CASSPGGGSRTGELFF.

J is TRBJ2-2 and V is TRBV5-1; D may be TRBD2 (5 bases). The V gene's germline CDR1 is SGHRS and CDR2 YFSETQ. The CDR3 spans 15 residues. Trimming pared 5 bases from V and 4 bases from J, leaving 15 bases between. This CDR3 is CASRSVWAGTGELFF. The CDR3 DNA is TGCGCCAGCAGGTCCGTATGGGCGGGCACCGGGGAGCTGTTTTTT.

The chain links TRBV19 to TRBJ2-1; TRBD2 agrees at 8 bases. V trimming: 11 bases; J trimming: 3 bases; junction bases outside the gene matches: 15. Germline-derived CDR1 and CDR2 are LNHDA and SQIVND (reference sequence). This CDR3 spans 16 amino acids. The CDR3 coding sequence is TGTGCCTCTATTGGGATGGGCGGGAGGTTCTACAATGAGCAGTTCTTC. Protein sequence: CASIGMGGRFYNEQFF. The variable domain in full, completed from reference TRBV19 and TRBJ2-1, reads DGGITQSPKYLFRKEGQNVTLSCEQNLNHDAMYWYRQDPGQGLRLIYYSQIVNDFQKGDIAEGYSVSREKKESFPLTVTSAQKNPTAFYLCASIGMGGRFYNEQFFGPGTRLTVL.

The chain couples TRBV10-2 to TRBJ2-1; 10 nucleotides align to TRBD1. The V segment lost 6 bases and the J segment 4 bases; nucleotides outside the gene matches: 6. Per germline, CDR1 WSHSY and CDR2 SAAADI. CDR3 length: 15 amino acids. The CDR3, as DNA: TGCGCCAGCAGAGGGGACAGGGGAGCTTACAATGAGCAGTTCTTC. It encodes CASRGDRGAYNEQFF.

The sample holds one count of this clone. The chain links TRBV5-1 to TRBJ2-2; 10 nucleotides match TRBD2. The CDR3 is made up of 16 amino acids. Trimming cost V 6 bases and J 2 bases; bases outside gene matches: 7. Germline V gene lookup returns CDR1 SGHRS and CDR2 YFSETQ. The CDR3 nucleotides read TGCGCCAGCAAACGGACTAGCGGAGACAACACCGGGGAGCTGTTTTTT. This encodes CASKRTSGDNTGELFF.

The chain is built from TRBV19 and TRBJ1-5; the D gene is possibly TRBD1 (5 bases). CDR3 length equals 15 residues. The germline CDR1 and CDR2 sequences are LNHDA and SQIVND (reference sequence). Trimming pared 7 bases from V and 6 bases from J, leaving 19 bases between. The CDR3, as DNA: TGTGCCAGTACCCCCACCCTGGGGGGAGGTCAGCCCCAGCATTTT. Protein sequence: CASTPTLGGGQPQHF. Full variable domain (rest looked up from reference TRBV19 and TRBJ1-5): DGGITQSPKYLFRKEGQNVTLSCEQNLNHDAMYWYRQDPGQGLRLIYYSQIVNDFQKGDIAEGYSVSREKKESFPLTVTSAQKNPTAFYLCASTPTLGGGQPQHFGDGTRLSIL.

The chain couples TRBV29-1 to TRBJ2-1; a weak D match, TRBD1 (7 bases). Germline values: CDR1 SQVTM, CDR2 ANQGSEA. CDR3 size: 14 residues. With 4 bases removed from V and 3 bases from J, the gap between germline ends came to 13 bases. For the CDR3, the DNA is TGCAGCGTTGGGCGGGACAGAGACTACAATGAGCAGTTCTTC. Protein sequence: CSVGRDRDYNEQFF.

This chain joins TRBV19 and TRBJ1-5; tentative D call: TRBD1 (5 bases). V gave up 3 bases and J gave up 1 base, with 13 bases separating them. The CDR3 spans 16 residues. CDR1 and CDR2 from the germline V gene are LNHDA and SQIVND (reference sequence). DNA of the CDR3: TGTGCCAGTAGTATGGGCAGGGCCCTAAGCAATCAGCCCCAGCATTTT. Protein sequence: CASSMGRALSNQPQHF.

The J gene is TRBJ2-5, the V gene TRBV5-4; 10 bases map to TRBD2. The V gene end was trimmed by 2 bases and the J gene end by 5 bases; junction bases not matched to a gene: 6. This CDR3 has 15 residues. Germline V lookup: CDR1 SGHNT, CDR2 YYREEE (reference sequence). In nucleotides, the CDR3 is TGTGCCAGCAGCTTACAAGCGGGAGGGATCGAGACCCAGTACTTC. Its protein is CASSLQAGGIETQYF. Full variable domain (outside the CDR3, taken from reference TRBV5-4 and TRBJ2-5): ETGVTQSPTHLIKTRGQQVTLRCSSQSGHNTVSWYQQALGQGPQFIFQYYREEENGRGNFPPRFSGLQFPNYSSELNVNALELDDSALYLCASSLQAGGIETQYFGPGTRLLVL.

The chain couples TRBV12-5 to TRBJ2-7; D may be TRBD2 (5 bases). The V and J ends lost 7 bases and 5 bases respectively, with 15 bases between them. This CDR3 spans 13 amino acids. Germline-derived CDR1 and CDR2 are LGHNT and FRNRAP. CDR3: CASVRGNSNEQYF. CDR3 DNA: TGTGCTAGTGTCCGAGGGAATAGCAACGAGCAGTACTTC.

The J gene is TRBJ1-5, the V gene TRBV27, with TRBD1 matching 7 bases. Germline CDR1 and CDR2: MNHEY and SMNVEV (reference sequence). The CDR3 runs 14 residues. V lost 5 bases to trimming and J lost 7 bases; unmatched junction nucleotides: 8. CDR3 in DNA: TGTGCCAGCAGTCTAAGGACAGGAAACCAGCCCCAGCATTTT. Translated, it gives CASSLRTGNQPQHF.

The gene calls are TRBV5-1 and TRBJ1-2, with 9 bases lining up with TRBD1. The CDR3 runs 14 residues. CDR1 is SGHRS and CDR2 is YFSETQ in the germline V gene. V shed 0 bases, J shed 8 bases, and the junction held 5 bases outside the gene matches. CDR3 nucleotides: TGCGCCAGCAGCTTGGGGACAGGGGCGGAGGGCTACACCTTC. Protein sequence: CASSLGTGAEGYTF. Using reference TRBV5-1 and TRBJ1-2 for the parts outside the CDR3, the full variable domain is KAGVTQTPRYLIKTRGQQVTLSCSPISGHRSVSWYQQTPGQGLQFLFEYFSETQRNKGNFPGRFSGRQFSNSRSEMNVSTLELGDSALYLCASSLGTGAEGYTFGSGTRLTVV.

The chain is built from TRBV7-2 and TRBJ2-3; 9 bases are shared with TRBD2. Looked up from germline, CDR1 is SGHTA and CDR2 is FQGNSA. Losses at the gene ends were 7 bases for V and 9 bases for J; bases not matched to a gene: 11. This CDR3 has 14 amino acids. This CDR3 is CASNLRPGLATQYF. The CDR3 DNA is TGTGCCAGCAACCTCCGGCCGGGACTAGCAACGCAGTATTTT.

V is TRBV2 and J is TRBJ2-3; 15 nucleotides agree with TRBD2. V was clipped by 6 bases and J by 13 bases; unmatched bases: 8. CDR3 length: 14 amino acids. Germline CDR1 SNHLY, CDR2 FYNNEI. For the CDR3, the DNA is TGTGCCAGCAGCGAGGGACTAGCGGGAGGTCCCGAGTATTTT. This sequence encodes CASSEGLAGGPEYF.

The V and J genes are TRBV20-1 and TRBJ2-3; D not resolved. The CDR3 is 11 amino acids. The V end lost 8 bases, the J end lost 5 bases, and 11 bases lay between the germline ends. In germline, CDR1 is DFQATT, CDR2 SNEGSKA (reference sequence). As DNA, the CDR3 is TGCAGTTGCCAGAACTTAGATACGCAGTATTTT. It specifies CSCQNLDTQYF.

The chain links TRBV30 to TRBJ1-5; D unclear. Trimming cost V 2 bases and J 1 base, with 18 bases left between them. Germline V gives CDR1 GTSNPN, CDR2 SVGIG (reference sequence). This CDR3 has 17 amino acids. In DNA form, the CDR3 reads TGTGCCTGGAGTCTAGCAGGCGGCCCCGGGAGCAATCAGCCCCAGCATTTT. This gives the protein CAWSLAGGPGSNQPQHF.